Below, 7 T cell receptor beta chains from the same sample are listed, as sequenced in a study of control samples from healthy donors and cancer patients. The method was immunoSEQ multiplex PCR; TCRdb's version includes in-frame clones alone and lacks a portion of them. The table lists 100,000 to 150,000 clones, around 93% of them singletons. The sample comprised blood. The origin of the receptors is a young man in good health.

The rearrangement joins TRBV9 to TRBJ1-4; 10 bases match TRBD1. J gave up 7 bases and V 2 bases, and 11 bases lay outside the gene matches. CDR1 is SGDLS and CDR2 is YYNGEE in the germline V gene. The CDR3 covers 17 residues. The CDR3 here is CASSVGTGVEGSEKLFF. The CDR3 nucleotides read TGTGCCAGCAGCGTGGGGACAGGGGTCGAGGGGAGTGAAAAACTGTTTTTT.

This clone was recorded once. This chain joins TRBV3-1 (or the pseudogene TRBV3-2) and TRBJ1-5, with D hard to call. Trimming shortened V by 2 bases and J by 6 bases, and 5 bases separated the two germline ends. This CDR3 has 12 residues. Germline CDR1 LGHDT, CDR2 YNNKEL (reference sequence). Here the CDR3 DNA reads TGTGCCAGCAGCCAAATTGGTCAGCCCCAGCATTTT. Amino acid sequence: CASSQIGQPQHF.

The genes are TRBV2 and TRBJ1-5; tentatively, D is TRBD1 (5 bases). The CDR3 covers 16 residues. Germline values: CDR1 SNHLY, CDR2 FYNNEI. The V and J ends lost 7 bases and 4 bases respectively, with 20 bases between them. The CDR3 loop reads CASKDGRQGMNQPQHF. The CDR3 DNA reads TGTGCCAGCAAGGACGGGCGGCAGGGAATGAATCAGCCCCAGCATTTT.

The V and J genes are TRBV27 and TRBJ1-4; TRBD1 might be the D (6 bases). Germline V gene sequence: CDR1 MNHEY, CDR2 SMNVEV (reference sequence). The CDR3 covers 16 residues. Trimming removed 5 bases at V and 0 bases at J, with 13 bases between. The CDR3 DNA is TGTGCCAGCAGTCTCGATACAGGGACAACTAATGAAAAACTGTTTTTT. It is translated as CASSLDTGTTNEKLFF.

The chain employs TRBV15 and TRBJ2-7; the match to TRBD1 covers 8 bases. Germline-derived CDR1 and CDR2 are LNHNV and YYDKDF (reference sequence). The CDR3 runs 13 residues. V was pared by 3 bases and J by 3 bases, with 1 base of the junction left unmatched. Here the CDR3 reads CATSSGTGYEQYF. The CDR3 nucleotides read TGTGCCACCAGCAGTGGGACAGGCTACGAGCAGTACTTC.

This chain connects TRBV30 to TRBJ1-6; D gene uncertain. Looked up from germline, CDR1 is GTSNPN and CDR2 is SVGIG (reference sequence). V was shortened by 2 bases and J by 9 bases, with 2 bases between the two germline ends. This CDR3 is 10 amino acids long. The DNA of the CDR3 is TGTGCCTGGAGTCGTTCACCCCTCCACTTT. Its protein is CAWSRSPLHF.

This clone was detected only a few times. The chain has TRBV11-2 and TRBJ2-5, with TRBD1 matching 9 bases. The CDR3 totals 17 residues. The V segment lost 5 bases and the J segment 7 bases; nucleotides outside the gene matches: 17. Looked up from germline, CDR1 is SGHAT and CDR2 is FQNNGV. The CDR3 DNA reads TGTGCCAGCAGCCCAACCGGGAGTACAGGGGGCGCAGGGACCCAGTACTTC. Its translation: CASSPTGSTGGAGTQYF.